Listed below are T cell receptor beta chains from one sample, sequenced in a study of blood T cell repertoires in COVID-19. TCRdb's table, derived via immunoSEQ multiplex PCR, lists solely in-frame clones and lacks some. The sample has approximately 400,000 clones, about nine tenths seen once; the top ten hold roughly 12%. The source material was peripheral blood. The receptors originated from a woman between 45 and 65 years old with COVID-19, enrolled during active disease. Each CDR3 is given with its conserved first and last residue. Each record gives: clone size, J gene, D gene, CDR3 length, V gene, CDR3 DNA, CDR3 protein. A D gene is named only where the DNA matches it firmly. Only some rows state a clone size, as once, few, many or a class for expanded clones.

abundance: .
j_gene: TRBJ1-4
d_gene: TRBD1
len: 18
v_gene: TRBV3-1/TRBV3-2
CDR3nt: TGTGCCAGCAGCCCTTTTGTGGTTCCCGGGACAGGGAGGGGAAAACTGTTTTTT
CDR3aa: CASSPFVVPGTGRGKLFF

abundance: .
j_gene: TRBJ1-1
d_gene: .
len: 13
v_gene: TRBV3-1/TRBV3-2
CDR3nt: TGTGCCAGCAGCCAAGGAACAAACACTGAAGCTTTCTTT
CDR3aa: CASSQGTNTEAFF

abundance: .
j_gene: TRBJ1-4
d_gene: .
len: 13
v_gene: TRBV11-2
CDR3nt: TGTGCCAGCAGCTCATTGGAGGGCGAAAAACTGTTTTTT
CDR3aa: CASSSLEGEKLFF

abundance: once
j_gene: TRBJ2-1
d_gene: TRBD2
len: 18
v_gene: TRBV9
CDR3nt: TGTGCCAGCAGCGTAGGAGCGGGGGGGCTTCCTTCCTACAATGAGCAGTTCTTC
CDR3aa: CASSVGAGGLPSYNEQFF

abundance: .
j_gene: TRBJ1-6
d_gene: .
len: 15
v_gene: TRBV4-2
CDR3nt: TGTGCCAGCAGCCACGGGAGCTCCTATAATTCACCCCTCCACTTT
CDR3aa: CASSHGSSYNSPLHF

abundance: .
j_gene: TRBJ1-1
d_gene: .
len: 15
v_gene: TRBV19
CDR3nt: TGTGCCAGTAGTATAGCAGGGGAGCCGGAGACTGAAGCTTTCTTT
CDR3aa: CASSIAGEPETEAFF

abundance: .
j_gene: TRBJ2-2
d_gene: .
len: 14
v_gene: TRBV27
CDR3nt: TGTGCCAGCAGTTTAAGTAGAAGCGCCGGGGAGCTGTTTTTT
CDR3aa: CASSLSRSAGELFF

abundance: .
j_gene: TRBJ1-6
d_gene: .
len: 15
v_gene: TRBV11-2
CDR3nt: TGTGCCAGCAGCTTCCTCGCGGGTATCAATTCACCCCTCCACTTT
CDR3aa: CASSFLAGINSPLHF

abundance: .
j_gene: TRBJ1-2
d_gene: .
len: 12
v_gene: TRBV4-1
CDR3nt: TGCGCCAGCAGCCAAGACAGCTATGGCTACACCTTC
CDR3aa: CASSQDSYGYTF

abundance: .
j_gene: TRBJ2-7
d_gene: .
len: 13
v_gene: TRBV3-1/TRBV3-2
CDR3nt: TGTGCCAGCAGCCAAGGGAGGGGGCTCGAGCAGTACTTC
CDR3aa: CASSQGRGLEQYF

abundance: .
j_gene: TRBJ1-5
d_gene: .
len: 13
v_gene: TRBV2
CDR3nt: TGTGCCAGCAGCACGGGGAGCAATCAGCCCCAGCATTTT
CDR3aa: CASSTGSNQPQHF

abundance: .
j_gene: TRBJ2-2
d_gene: .
len: 13
v_gene: TRBV5-6
CDR3nt: TGTGCCAGCAGCTACTGGAGCACCGGGGAGCTGTTTTTT
CDR3aa: CASSYWSTGELFF

abundance: .
j_gene: TRBJ2-7
d_gene: .
len: 14
v_gene: TRBV5-1
CDR3nt: TGCGCCAGCAGCCCCCTAGCTGGCTCCTACGAGCAGTACTTC
CDR3aa: CASSPLAGSYEQYF

abundance: .
j_gene: TRBJ1-6
d_gene: .
len: 15
v_gene: TRBV3-1/TRBV3-2
CDR3nt: TGTGCCAGCAGCCAAGGGGCAGGTTGGGATTCACCCCTCCACTTT
CDR3aa: CASSQGAGWDSPLHF

abundance: .
j_gene: TRBJ1-1
d_gene: .
len: 13
v_gene: TRBV30
CDR3nt: TGTGCCTGGAGTCAGACATCTTGGACTGAAGCTTTCTTT
CDR3aa: CAWSQTSWTEAFF

abundance: .
j_gene: TRBJ1-2
d_gene: TRBD1
len: 17
v_gene: TRBV28
CDR3nt: TGTGCCAGCAGTTACGAGATCGGACAGGGGTTTAACTATGGCTACACCTTC
CDR3aa: CASSYEIGQGFNYGYTF

abundance: .
j_gene: TRBJ2-1
d_gene: .
len: 14
v_gene: TRBV6-5
CDR3nt: TGTGCCAGCAGTCCCCTTGGGGGGGGCTATGAGCAGTTCTTC
CDR3aa: CASSPLGGGYEQFF

abundance: .
j_gene: TRBJ1-1
d_gene: TRBD1
len: 12
v_gene: TRBV18
CDR3nt: TGTGCCAGCTCCCCGACAGGGGGCGAGGCTTTCTTT
CDR3aa: CASSPTGGEAFF

abundance: .
j_gene: TRBJ1-5
d_gene: .
len: 16
v_gene: TRBV28
CDR3nt: TGTGCCAGCTTGGGATGGACAGACCCTAGCAATCAGCCCCAGCATTTT
CDR3aa: CASLGWTDPSNQPQHF

abundance: few
j_gene: TRBJ2-3
d_gene: TRBD1
len: 15
v_gene: TRBV2
CDR3nt: TGTGCCAGCAGTGGAGACAGGGGGCCCGCAGATACGCAGTATTTT
CDR3aa: CASSGDRGPADTQYF

abundance: .
j_gene: TRBJ2-3
d_gene: .
len: 13
v_gene: TRBV6-5
CDR3nt: TGTGCCAGCAGTTACTCGTCCGGGGGTGGACAGTATTTT
CDR3aa: CASSYSSGGGQYF

abundance: few
j_gene: TRBJ1-2
d_gene: .
len: 12
v_gene: TRBV7-9
CDR3nt: TGTGCCAGCAGCCCCCCGGGGGGTGGCTACACCTTC
CDR3aa: CASSPPGGGYTF

abundance: .
j_gene: TRBJ1-2
d_gene: .
len: 15
v_gene: TRBV7-9
CDR3nt: TGTGCCAGCAGTTTCATCTCGACAGGACCAAATGGCTACACCTTC
CDR3aa: CASSFISTGPNGYTF

abundance: .
j_gene: TRBJ1-3
d_gene: .
len: 13
v_gene: TRBV29-1
CDR3nt: TGCAGCGTTGCCGTTTTGAGCAGGGACACCATATATTTT
CDR3aa: CSVAVLSRDTIYF

abundance: .
j_gene: TRBJ2-3
d_gene: TRBD2
len: 14
v_gene: TRBV20-1
CDR3nt: TGCAGTGCTAGTGGCGGGGGGGCCACAGATACGCAGTATTTT
CDR3aa: CSASGGGATDTQYF

abundance: .
j_gene: TRBJ2-7
d_gene: TRBD1
len: 15
v_gene: TRBV15
CDR3nt: TGTGCCACCAGCAGCACCCCGGGACAGGCCTACGAGCAGTACTTC
CDR3aa: CATSSTPGQAYEQYF

abundance: .
j_gene: TRBJ1-1
d_gene: .
len: 12
v_gene: TRBV10-3
CDR3nt: TGTGCCATTGGGACTCTCGACACTGAAGCTTTCTTT
CDR3aa: CAIGTLDTEAFF

abundance: .
j_gene: TRBJ2-3
d_gene: .
len: 12
v_gene: TRBV3-1/TRBV3-2
CDR3nt: TGTGCCAGCAGTCCGAGCGGAGATACGCAGTATTTT
CDR3aa: CASSPSGDTQYF

abundance: .
j_gene: TRBJ2-1
d_gene: TRBD2
len: 15
v_gene: TRBV27
CDR3nt: TGTGCCAGCAGCCCCGGACTAGCGGGGTACAATGAGCAGTTCTTC
CDR3aa: CASSPGLAGYNEQFF

abundance: .
j_gene: TRBJ1-6
d_gene: .
len: 13
v_gene: TRBV30
CDR3nt: TGTGCCTGGACAGGACTTAGCAATTCACCCCTCCACTTT
CDR3aa: CAWTGLSNSPLHF

abundance: .
j_gene: TRBJ2-3
d_gene: TRBD2
len: 15
v_gene: TRBV6-4
CDR3nt: TGTGCCAGCCGCCGTGCAGCGGGGGTCACAGATACGCAGTATTTT
CDR3aa: CASRRAAGVTDTQYF

abundance: .
j_gene: TRBJ1-1
d_gene: TRBD1
len: 14
v_gene: TRBV5-1
CDR3nt: TGCGCCAGCAGCGGGGGGACAGGCAACACTGAAGCTTTCTTT
CDR3aa: CASSGGTGNTEAFF

abundance: once
j_gene: TRBJ1-6
d_gene: .
len: 14
v_gene: TRBV6-6
CDR3nt: TGTGCCAGCAGTTACGACAGCGATAATTCACCCCTCCACTTT
CDR3aa: CASSYDSDNSPLHF

abundance: .
j_gene: TRBJ2-1
d_gene: TRBD1
len: 14
v_gene: TRBV24-1
CDR3nt: TGTGCCACCAGTGGCAGGACAGGCAACAATGAGCAGTTCTTC
CDR3aa: CATSGRTGNNEQFF

abundance: .
j_gene: TRBJ1-1
d_gene: .
len: 14
v_gene: TRBV6-5
CDR3nt: TGTGCCAGCTCCCTAGGGGCATTCGACACTGAAGCTTTCTTT
CDR3aa: CASSLGAFDTEAFF

abundance: once
j_gene: TRBJ1-5
d_gene: TRBD1
len: 16
v_gene: TRBV6-1
CDR3nt: TGTGCCAGCAGTGAAGAGGGGGCCAGGGTTGATCAGCCCCAGCATTTT
CDR3aa: CASSEEGARVDQPQHF

abundance: .
j_gene: TRBJ2-3
d_gene: TRBD2
len: 14
v_gene: TRBV6-2/TRBV6-3
CDR3nt: TGTGCCAGCAGTTCTAGCGGGGGAGGGGATACGCAGTATTTT
CDR3aa: CASSSSGGGDTQYF

abundance: .
j_gene: TRBJ2-7
d_gene: TRBD2
len: 14
v_gene: TRBV6-1
CDR3nt: TGTGCCAGCAGTGAAGAGCGGGGGCCCTACGAGCAGTACTTC
CDR3aa: CASSEERGPYEQYF

abundance: .
j_gene: TRBJ2-2
d_gene: .
len: 17
v_gene: TRBV11-3
CDR3nt: TGTGCCAGCAGCTTAAACTGGGGGCACGGTAGCACCGGGGAGCTGTTTTTT
CDR3aa: CASSLNWGHGSTGELFF

abundance: .
j_gene: TRBJ1-2
d_gene: .
len: 15
v_gene: TRBV5-4
CDR3nt: TGTGCCAGCAGCTTGCCGCCGGGGGCTAACTATGGCTACACCTTC
CDR3aa: CASSLPPGANYGYTF